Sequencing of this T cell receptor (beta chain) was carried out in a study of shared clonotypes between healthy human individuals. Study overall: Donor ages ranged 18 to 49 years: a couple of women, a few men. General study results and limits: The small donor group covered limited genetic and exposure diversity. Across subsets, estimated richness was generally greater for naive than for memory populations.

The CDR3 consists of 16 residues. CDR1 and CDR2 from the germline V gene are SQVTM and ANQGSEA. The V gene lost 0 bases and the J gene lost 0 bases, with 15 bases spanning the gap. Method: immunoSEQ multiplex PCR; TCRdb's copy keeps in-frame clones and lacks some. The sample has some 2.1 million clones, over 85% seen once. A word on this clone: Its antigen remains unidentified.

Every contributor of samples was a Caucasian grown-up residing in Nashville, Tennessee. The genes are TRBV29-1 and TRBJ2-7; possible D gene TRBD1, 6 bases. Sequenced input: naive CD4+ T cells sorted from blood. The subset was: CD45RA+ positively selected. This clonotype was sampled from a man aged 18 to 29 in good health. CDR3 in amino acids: CSVEDWGSRGSYEQYF. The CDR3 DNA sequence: TGCAGCGTTGAAGATTGGGGGAGCAGGGGCTCCTACGAGCAGTACTTC.